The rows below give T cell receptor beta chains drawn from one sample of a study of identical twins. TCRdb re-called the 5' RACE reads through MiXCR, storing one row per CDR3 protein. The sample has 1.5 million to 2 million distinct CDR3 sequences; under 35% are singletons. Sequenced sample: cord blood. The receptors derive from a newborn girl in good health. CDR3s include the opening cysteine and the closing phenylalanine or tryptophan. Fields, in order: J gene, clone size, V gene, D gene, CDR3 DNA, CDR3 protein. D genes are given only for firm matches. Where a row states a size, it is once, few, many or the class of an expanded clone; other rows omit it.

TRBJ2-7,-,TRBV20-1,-,TGCAGTGCCCAGGGATCAGCCCGGAAGTCCTACAATGAGCAGTACTTC,CSAQGSARKSYNEQYF
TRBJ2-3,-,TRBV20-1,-,TGCAGTGTAGGCGGGGGCTTGGCAGATACGCAGTATTTT,CSVGGGLADTQYF
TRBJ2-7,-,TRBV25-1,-,TGTGCCAGCAGTGAAAATCGCGAGCAGTACTTC,CASSENREQYF
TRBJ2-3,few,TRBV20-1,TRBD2,TGCAGTGCTAGAGCCACGGGACTAGCGGTCACAGATACGCAGTATTTT,CSARATGLAVTDTQYF
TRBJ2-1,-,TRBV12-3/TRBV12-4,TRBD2,TGTGCCAGCAGTTTCTCCCCAGGGACTAGCGGGGGGTTACCTTACAATGAGCAGTTCTTC,CASSFSPGTSGGLPYNEQFF
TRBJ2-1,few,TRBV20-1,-,TGCAGTGCTGCCGGGACGACCCTTAATGGGCAGTTCTTC,CSAAGTTLNGQFF
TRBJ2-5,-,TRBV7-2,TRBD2,TGTGCCAGCAGCTTAGCTCTTCGGGGCGGGAGAGAGACCCAGTACTTC,CASSLALRGGRETQYF
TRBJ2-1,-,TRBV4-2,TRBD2,TGTGCCAGCAGCCAAGAAACTAGCGGGATGGACAATGAGCAGTTCTTC,CASSQETSGMDNEQFF
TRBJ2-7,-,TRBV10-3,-,TGTGCCATCAGACAGAACAATGAGCAGTACTTC,CAIRQNNEQYF
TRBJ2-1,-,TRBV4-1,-,TGCGCCAGCAGCCAAGATAGGCGTCGGGGGCAGTTCTTC,CASSQDRRRGQFF
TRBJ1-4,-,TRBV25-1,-,TGTGCCAGCAGTGGCCGGGACACAACTAATGAAAAACTGTTTTTT,CASSGRDTTNEKLFF
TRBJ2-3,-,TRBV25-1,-,TGTGCCAGCAGTGAAATCCGGGGAGCAGATACGCAGTATTTT,CASSEIRGADTQYF
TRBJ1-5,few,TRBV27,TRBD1,TGTGCCAGCAGTTCGGCGGGACAGTCCCTTAGCAATCAGCCCCAGCATTTT,CASSSAGQSLSNQPQHF
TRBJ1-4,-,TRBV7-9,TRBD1,TGTACCAGCAGCTCCAGACAGGGCCTTAATGAAAAACTGTTTTTT,CTSSSRQGLNEKLFF
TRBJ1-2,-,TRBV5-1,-,TGCGCCAGCAGCCCGACAGGATTCTTTTATGGCTACACCTTC,CASSPTGFFYGYTF
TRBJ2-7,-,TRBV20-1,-,TGCAGTGCCTTGGGGGAGGACGAGCAGTACTTC,CSALGEDEQYF
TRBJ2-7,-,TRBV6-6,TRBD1,TGTGCCAGCAAAGTCGACAGGGTAGAGGGCAATGAGCAGTACTTC,CASKVDRVEGNEQYF
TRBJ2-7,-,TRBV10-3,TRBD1,TGTGCCATCAACTCTGACAGGGGGCGCTTCCACGAGCAGTACTTC,CAINSDRGRFHEQYF
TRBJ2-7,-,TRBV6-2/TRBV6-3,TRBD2,TGTGCCAGCAGGGGACTAGATCGGTACAATGAGCAGTACTTC,CASRGLDRYNEQYF
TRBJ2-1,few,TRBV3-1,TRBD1,TGTGCCAGCAGCCAAGATTGGACAGGGAATGAGCAGTTCTTC,CASSQDWTGNEQFF
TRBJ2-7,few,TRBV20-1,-,TGCAGTGCTAGAGAGGGAGTACAGCGACCATCCTACGAGCAGTACTTC,CSAREGVQRPSYEQYF
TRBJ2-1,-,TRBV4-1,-,TGCGCCAGCAGCCAACGGGGGTTTGAGCAGTTCTTC,CASSQRGFEQFF
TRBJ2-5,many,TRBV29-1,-,TGCAGCGTCCGACGGGCTTTAGGGGAGACCCAGTACTTC,CSVRRALGETQYF
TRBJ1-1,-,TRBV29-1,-,TGCAGCGTTGCCACAGGGATGGACACTGAAGCTTTCTTT,CSVATGMDTEAFF
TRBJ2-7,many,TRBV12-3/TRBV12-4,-,TGTGCCAGCAGTTTACTAGTCTACGAGCAGTACTTC,CASSLLVYEQYF
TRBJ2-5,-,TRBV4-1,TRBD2,TGCGCCAGCAGCCCACTAGCGGGGTCCAACAATGAGCAGTACTTC,CASSPLAGSNNEQYF
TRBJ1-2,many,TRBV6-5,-,TGTGCCAGCAGTTACGACGGACTCTATGGCTACACCTTC,CASSYDGLYGYTF
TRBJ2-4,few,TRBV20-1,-,TGCAGTGCTAGCCGTTTATGTGAGCAGTACTTC,CSASRLCEQYF
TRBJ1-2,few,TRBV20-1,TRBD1,TGCAGGGGGGTCGGGACAGGGGGCTATGGCTACACCTTC,CRGVGTGGYGYTF
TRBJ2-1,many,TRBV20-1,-,TGCAGTGCTAGAGGGCAGGGCTCCTACAATGAGCAGTTCTTC,CSARGQGSYNEQFF
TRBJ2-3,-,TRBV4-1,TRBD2,TGCGCCAGCACCATTAGCGGGGGGTTCACAGATACGCAGTATTTT,CASTISGGFTDTQYF
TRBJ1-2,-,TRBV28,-,TGTGCCAGCAGAGATGCAGGGGCGTACTATGGCTACACCTTC,CASRDAGAYYGYTF
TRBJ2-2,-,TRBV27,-,TGTGCCAGCAGTTTAAGGCTCGGGGGCACCGGGGAGCTGTTTTTT,CASSLRLGGTGELFF
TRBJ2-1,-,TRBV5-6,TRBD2,TGTGCCAGCAGCCCAGGACTAGCGGGGGGTTCCAACAATGAGCAGTTCTTC,CASSPGLAGGSNNEQFF
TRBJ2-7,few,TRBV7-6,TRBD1,TGTGCCAGCAGCTTAGCGCGGGACAGGGGGCTCTACGAGCAGTACTTC,CASSLARDRGLYEQYF
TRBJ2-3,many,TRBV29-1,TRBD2,TGCAGCGTTGTTGCTAGCGGGAGGGTTACAGATACGCAGTATTTT,CSVVASGRVTDTQYF
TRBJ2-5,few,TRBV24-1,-,TGTGCCACCAGTGATACCGGGGGACAGACGCGTTACCGGTACTTC,CATSDTGGQTRYRYF
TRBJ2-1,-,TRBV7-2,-,TGTGACAGCAGCCCATTCTCCTACAATGAGCAGTTCTTC,CDSSPFSYNEQFF
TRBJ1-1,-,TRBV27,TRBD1,TGTGCCAGCAGTCCTTATACCGGGACAGCGAACACTGAAGCTTTCTTT,CASSPYTGTANTEAFF
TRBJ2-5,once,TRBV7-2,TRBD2,TGTGCCAGCAGCCCCGGACTAGCGAGGGAGACCCAGTACTTC,CASSPGLARETQYF
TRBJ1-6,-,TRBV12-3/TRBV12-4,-,TGTGCCAGCAGTGCCGGAACAGGGTGGACACCCCTCCACTTT,CASSAGTGWTPLHF
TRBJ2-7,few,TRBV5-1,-,TGCGCCAGCAGGCCCGGACAGTACTACGAGCAGTACTTC,CASRPGQYYEQYF
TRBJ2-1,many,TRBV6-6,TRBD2,TGTGCCAGCAGTTACGGGACTAGCGGCTACAATGAGCAGTTCTTC,CASSYGTSGYNEQFF
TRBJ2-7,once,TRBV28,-,TGTGCCAGCAGTCCCTGGACTACCCTTGCCTACGAGCAGTACTTC,CASSPWTTLAYEQYF
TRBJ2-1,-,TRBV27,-,TGTGCCAGCAGTTTGAGGCCAAACGGCGATGAGCAGTTCTTC,CASSLRPNGDEQFF
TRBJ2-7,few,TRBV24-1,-,TGTGCCACCAGTGATTCCTTAAGACCAGCGGGCGAGCAGTACTTC,CATSDSLRPAGEQYF
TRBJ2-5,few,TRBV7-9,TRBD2,TGTGCCAGCAGCAAAACTAGCGTCCAAGAGACCCAGTACTTC,CASSKTSVQETQYF
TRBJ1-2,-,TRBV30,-,TGTGCCTGGAGTCCGTTAGGGAAGGAGTCCTGGGGCTACACCTTC,CAWSPLGKESWGYTF
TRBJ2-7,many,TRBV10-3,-,TGTGCCATCAGTGAATGGCCGAATCCTACCTACGAGCAGTACTTC,CAISEWPNPTYEQYF
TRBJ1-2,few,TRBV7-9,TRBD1,TGTGCCAGCAGCTTAGCTGGACAGGGGGCCTTAGCTAACTATGGCTACACCTTC,CASSLAGQGALANYGYTF
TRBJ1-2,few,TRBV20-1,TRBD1,TGCAGTGCTAGAGACCTACCGGGACAGGGGCTTCAGGGTAACTATGGCTACACCTTC,CSARDLPGQGLQGNYGYTF
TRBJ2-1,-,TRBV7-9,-,TGTGCCAGCAGCCAAATCACAGATGGCCAGTTCTTC,CASSQITDGQFF
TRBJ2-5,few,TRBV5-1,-,TGCGCCAGCAGTCCTGGAACCCAGTACCAAGAGACCCAGTACTTC,CASSPGTQYQETQYF
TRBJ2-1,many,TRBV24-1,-,TGTGCCACCAGTGAGGGCAGCTCCTACAATGAGCAGTTCTTC,CATSEGSSYNEQFF
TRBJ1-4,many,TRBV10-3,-,TGTGCCATCAGCACCGGGACGGGCAATGAAAAACTGTTTTTT,CAISTGTGNEKLFF
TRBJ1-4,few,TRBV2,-,TGTGCCAGCAAAACAGACCCTAATGAAAAACTGTTTTTT,CASKTDPNEKLFF
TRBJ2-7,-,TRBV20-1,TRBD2,TGCAGTGCTAGAGGGACTAGTCCATACTCCTACGAGCAGTACTTC,CSARGTSPYSYEQYF
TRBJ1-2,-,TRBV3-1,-,TGTGCCAGCAGCCAAGTAAGGGGGGGCAGCGGCTACACCTTC,CASSQVRGGSGYTF
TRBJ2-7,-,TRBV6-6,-,TGTGCCAGCAGCCCAGACGCCTCCTACGAGCAGTACTTC,CASSPDASYEQYF